Shown below are 15 T cell receptor beta chains from a single sample sequenced in a study of shared clonotypes between healthy human individuals. Cells designated naive CD8 were CD45RO-negative and were positively selected for CCR7, with terminally differentiated effector memory CD45RA+ cells excluded. The repertoire was sequenced with immunoSEQ multiplex PCR; TCRdb's copy has only in-frame clones and lacks some. The sample lists some 2,100,000 clones, just over 90% occurring once. The sample comprised naive CD8+ T cells from PBMCs. Every receptor here comes from a man aged 18 to 35 in good health. Some clones in this sample may be carry-over from other donors' samples.

This clone appeared once. The rearrangement links TRBV7-9 to TRBJ2-3; D possibly uses TRBD1 or TRBD2 (6 bases each). The V gene lost 2 bases and the J gene lost 4 bases, with 16 bases spanning the gap. The CDR3 is made up of 16 amino acids. Per the germline V gene, CDR1 is SEHNR and CDR2 is FQNEAQ (reference sequence). The CDR3 reads CASSLPRGEGADTQYF. CDR3 nucleotides: TGTGCCAGCAGCTTACCTAGGGGGGAAGGCGCAGATACGCAGTATTTT.

The genes are TRBV27 and TRBJ1-3; 10 bases map to TRBD1. V lost 5 bases, J lost 0 bases, and 4 bases stayed unmatched. The CDR3 is 16 amino acids. Germline V gene lookup returns CDR1 MNHEY and CDR2 SMNVEV (reference sequence). The DNA of the CDR3 is TGTGCCAGCAGTCGGGACAGGGGAAGCTCTGGAAACACCATATATTTT. Translating it yields CASSRDRGSSGNTIYF.

The V gene is TRBV7-3, the J gene TRBJ2-5, with 11 bases that match TRBD1. Trimming removed 4 bases from V and 5 bases from J; junction bases left unmatched: 12. Germline-derived CDR1 and CDR2 are SGHTA and FQGTGA. This CDR3 spans 17 amino acids. In DNA, the CDR3 is TGTGCCAGCAGCTACAGCCAGGACAGGGGGCAGCGGGAGACCCAGTACTTC. Its translation is CASSYSQDRGQRETQYF.

V is TRBV1 and J is TRBJ2-7; TRBD2, the table's D call, lacks a check against the DNA. TRBV1 is listed as a pseudogene. There are 14 residues in the CDR3. CDR3 bases: TGCACCAGCAGCCAACCGCGAGGGATACACGAGCAGTACTTC. Translated, it gives CTSSQPRGIHEQYF.

The chain employs TRBV11-2 and TRBJ2-7; D call uncertain. The V gene lost 8 bases and the J gene lost 4 bases, with 21 bases spanning the gap. The CDR3 extends over 15 amino acids. Germline values: CDR1 SGHAT, CDR2 FQNNGV. CDR3 sequence reads: CASSAYSPGIYEQYF. The DNA for the CDR3 is TGTGCCAGCTCAGCTTACTCTCCCGGAATATACGAGCAGTACTTC. Full variable domain (missing parts from reference TRBV11-2 and TRBJ2-7): EAGVAQSPRYKIIEKRQSVAFWCNPISGHATLYWYQQILGQGPKLLIQFQNNGVVDDSQLPKDRFSAERLKGVDSTLKIQPAKLEDSAVYLCASSAYSPGIYEQYFGPGTRLTVT.

This chain links TRBV11-2 with TRBJ2-1, with 9 bases fitting TRBD1. CDR1 is SGHAT and CDR2 is FQNNGV in the germline V gene. The CDR3 is 13 residues long. The J segment lost 16 bases and the V segment lost 2 bases, leaving 9 bases of the junction unmatched. The chain's CDR3 is CASSLSSLGQGFF. The CDR3 DNA is TGTGCCAGCAGCTTATCGAGTCTGGGACAGGGCTTCTTC. The full variable domain, completed using reference TRBV11-2 and TRBJ2-1, is EAGVAQSPRYKIIEKRQSVAFWCNPISGHATLYWYQQILGQGPKLLIQFQNNGVVDDSQLPKDRFSAERLKGVDSTLKIQPAKLEDSAVYLCASSLSSLGQGFFGPGTRLTVL.

The V call is TRBV27, the J call TRBJ2-7; D call uncertain. This CDR3 comprises 11 residues. Trimming took 8 bases from V and 7 from J, leaving 12 bases between them. Germline loops: CDR1 MNHEY, CDR2 SMNVEV (reference sequence). Here the CDR3 DNA reads TGTGCCAGCCGCACCTCCGGGGAGCAGTACTTC. Its protein product is CASRTSGEQYF.

The J gene is TRBJ2-2, the V gene TRBV6-1, with 8 bases that match TRBD1. The CDR3 length is 16 residues. V shed 3 bases, J shed 2 bases, and the junction held 5 bases outside the gene matches. Looked up from germline, CDR1 is MNHNS and CDR2 is SASEGT. CDR3 residues: CASSDFPGGNTGELFF. Written as DNA, the CDR3 is TGTGCCAGCAGTGACTTTCCAGGGGGCAACACCGGGGAGCTGTTTTTT.

The CDR3 region has the DNA TGTGCCAGCAGCCTCCGCCGGGAGCCAAGGACTAGCAGTTTTCCCTACGAGCAGTACTTC. Its protein product is CASSLRREPRTSSFPYEQYF. V usage is TRBV2 and J usage is TRBJ2-7; TRBD2 matches at 8 bases. CDR1 and CDR2 (germline): SNHLY, FYNNEI. The CDR3 covers 20 residues. J was trimmed by 2 bases and V by 6 bases; bases with no gene match: 24.

V gene TRBV6-5 combines with J gene TRBJ2-5; D not resolved. Germline-derived CDR1 and CDR2 are MNHEY and SVGAGI. V lost 2 bases and J lost 5, with 12 bases in between. The CDR3 runs 14 residues. In nucleotides, the CDR3 is TGTGCCAGCAGTTACCTAAGGGCGTCGGAGACCCAGTACTTC. Protein product: CASSYLRASETQYF.

The V call is TRBV7-9, the J call TRBJ2-7; D may match TRBD1 or TRBD2 (7 bases each). Trimming took off 1 base at V and 3 bases at J, with 10 bases between the two ends. Germline V gene sequence: CDR1 SEHNR, CDR2 FQNEAQ (reference sequence). The CDR3 loop spans 14 amino acids. The DNA of the CDR3 is TGTGCCAGCAGCTTAGGCAGGGGGGGCTACGAGCAGTACTTC. Its translation is CASSLGRGGYEQYF.

The gene calls are TRBV7-9 and TRBJ1-4, with a tentative D call TRBD1 (5 bases). The V end lost 5 bases, the J end lost 1 base, and 11 bases lay between the germline ends. The CDR3 loop spans 15 amino acids. The germline V gene encodes CDR1 SEHNR and CDR2 FQNEAQ (reference sequence). The CDR3 DNA reads TGTGCCAGCAGCACCTTGGGGGGAACTAATGAAAAACTGTTTTTT. It yields the protein CASSTLGGTNEKLFF.

This clone was seen just once. The chain carries TRBV4-3 and TRBJ1-5; D unresolved. The V end lost 0 bases, the J end lost 0 bases, and 9 bases lay between the germline ends. The germline CDR1 and CDR2 sequences are LGHNA and YSLEER. The CDR3 runs to 16 residues. The CDR3 nucleotides read TGCGCCAGCAGCCAAGATCGGAGGTATAGCAATCAGCCCCAGCATTTT. Protein: CASSQDRRYSNQPQHF.

The rearrangement joins TRBV11-2 to TRBJ2-7; the match to TRBD2 covers 12 bases. Trimming removed 2 bases from V and 5 bases from J; junction bases left unmatched: 10. The germline V gene has CDR1 SGHAT and CDR2 FQNNGV. This CDR3 contains 17 residues. CDR3: CASSLLGLAGGGHEQYF. The CDR3 bases are TGTGCCAGCAGCTTACTGGGGCTAGCGGGAGGGGGCCACGAGCAGTACTTC.

J is TRBJ2-7 and V is TRBV7-2; 9 bases match TRBD1. The CDR3 contains 15 residues. Germline CDR1 is SGHTA and CDR2 is FQGNSA. The ends lost 5 bases at V and 4 bases at J; junction bases unmatched: 9. CDR3 sequence reads: CASSAELGTGYEQYF. CDR3 sequence (DNA): TGTGCCAGCAGCGCCGAACTTGGGACAGGGTACGAGCAGTACTTC.